Sequencing of this T cell receptor beta chain was carried out in a study of a mutant IDH1 vaccine in newly diagnosed glioma. The overall study: Beginning 4-6 weeks after radiotherapy alone, or with temozolomide cycles, vaccination took place. Standard pretreatment was either radiotherapy, temozolomide, or, for most, radiochemotherapy with temozolomide.

Time point meaning: week 23, last vaccination. Doses of 300 ug of mutant IDH1 20-mer peptide were given with topical imiquimod. New astrocytomas of WHO grade 3 or 4 that were IDH1-mutant and ATRX-lost were found in the donors. Assay used: immunoSEQ multiplex PCR; TCRdb lists only in-frame clones, some missing. This repertoire shows more than 35,000 clones, 80% to 90% found once; its top ten account for over 4.5%. In the case of this clone: Its matching antigen is unknown.

CDR1 LGHNA and CDR2 YNFKEQ come from the germline V gene. V trimming: 1 base; J trimming: 8 bases; junction bases outside the gene matches: 6. The CDR3 runs to 15 residues. The sample in question was PBMCs, obtained from a glioma patient whose treatment included an IDH1 peptide vaccine. The chain combines TRBV4-2 with TRBJ2-1; 9 bases line up with TRBD2. The receptor's source is a man between 35 and 55 years old with glioma. The CDR3, as DNA: TGTGCCAGCAGCCAAGCGACCCGGACTAGCGATGAGCAGTTCTTC. Translated: CASSQATRTSDEQFF.